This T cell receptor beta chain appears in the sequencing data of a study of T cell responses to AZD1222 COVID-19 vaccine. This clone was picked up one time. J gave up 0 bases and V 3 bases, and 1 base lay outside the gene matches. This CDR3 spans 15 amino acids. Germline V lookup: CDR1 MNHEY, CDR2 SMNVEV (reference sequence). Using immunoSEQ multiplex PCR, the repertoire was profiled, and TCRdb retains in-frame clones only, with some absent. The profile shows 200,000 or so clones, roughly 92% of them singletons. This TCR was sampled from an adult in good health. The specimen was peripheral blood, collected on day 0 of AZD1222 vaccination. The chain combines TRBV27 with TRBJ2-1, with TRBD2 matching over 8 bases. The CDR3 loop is CASSFGTSSYNEQFF. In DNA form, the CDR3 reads TGTGCCAGCAGTTTCGGGACTAGCTCCTACAATGAGCAGTTCTTC.